This passage covers 5 T cell receptor beta chains from one sample sequenced in a study of response to subunit inactivated influenza vaccine. TCRdb re-called the RT-PCR reads through MiXCR, storing one row per CDR3 protein. This sample has around 570,000 distinct CDR3 sequences, with about 8% found just once. Specimen: PBMCs from blood, collected less than 30 months after vaccination. Source of these receptors: a man between 50 and 75 years old who received an inactivated influenza vaccine.

Written as DNA, the CDR3 is TGCAGCGACCCCCTAGGGAGTTCACCCCTCCACTTT. The encoded protein is CSDPLGSSPLHF. The chain employs TRBV29-1 and TRBJ1-6; D is uncertain. V was pared by 7 bases and J by 9 bases, with 13 bases between. The CDR3 covers 12 residues. The germline V gene has CDR1 SQVTM and CDR2 ANQGSEA.

This clonotype was seen at least ten times. The chain employs TRBV3-1 and TRBJ2-2; D is undetermined. The CDR3 length is 15 residues. Germline values: CDR1 LGHDT, CDR2 YNNKEL (reference sequence). The V gene lost 7 bases and the J gene lost 2 bases, with 14 bases spanning the gap. CDR3 loop: CASTPAGQNTGELFF. As DNA, the CDR3 is TGTGCCAGCACCCCTGCCGGGCAAAACACCGGGGAGCTGTTTTTT.

The rearrangement links TRBV9 to TRBJ2-7, with 11 bases identical to TRBD2. This CDR3 spans 13 amino acids. CDR1 is SGDLS, CDR2 YYNGEE, per germline. With V trimmed by 4 bases and J by 6 bases, 3 bases remained unmatched. This CDR3 is CASSMLAGGEQYF. In DNA form, the CDR3 reads TGTGCCAGCAGCATGCTAGCGGGAGGCGAGCAGTACTTC.

V is TRBV29-1 and J is TRBJ2-7; 7 bases map to TRBD2. The J segment lost 7 bases and the V segment lost 6 bases, leaving 15 bases of the junction unmatched. The CDR3 loop spans 14 amino acids. Germline CDR1 SQVTM, CDR2 ANQGSEA. This chain's CDR3 is CSVGGWTGQGEQYF. The CDR3 bases are TGCAGCGTGGGGGGGTGGACGGGCCAGGGAGAGCAGTACTTC.

This clonotype was observed many times. The chain joins TRBV28 to TRBJ1-4, with D unclear. CDR3 length: 15 residues. Germline assignment: CDR1 MDHEN and CDR2 SYDVKM. V lost 6 bases to trimming and J lost 5 bases, with 16 bases between them. CDR3 sequence (DNA): TGTGCCAGCAGCCCCCACCGGAGGAGAAATGAAAAACTGTTTTTT. This codes for CASSPHRRRNEKLFF.